What follows describes a single T cell receptor (beta chain). The antigen remains unidentified. The data were taken from a study of cytomegalovirus exposure and HLA in healthy donors. Researchers ran the PCR with 60 Vbeta and 13 Jbeta primers. The data were produced by immunoSEQ multiplex PCR, yet TCRdb's version contains in-frame clones alone and is incomplete. Found here are about 190,000 clones, approximately 81% of them singletons; the top ten hold around 4%. J gave up 7 bases and V 0 bases, and 5 bases lay outside the gene matches. The CDR3 spans 16 residues. Germline CDR1 reads WSHSY; CDR2 reads SAAADI. Study-level findings and limits: Being productive about 87% or about 30% of the time was typical of most TCR beta V segments in an earlier analysis. Most TCR sequences proved rare, with some public TCRs found in many donors. Immune exposure information available was restricted to CMV serostatus.

The rearrangement links TRBV10-2 to TRBJ2-2; 10 bases are a match to TRBD1. This TCR came from a man over 45 in good health and CMV-seronegative. Sequencing was performed on PBMCs. The CDR3 reads CASSESRDRGNGELFF. As DNA, the CDR3 is TGCGCCAGCAGTGAGTCGAGGGACAGGGGAAACGGGGAGCTGTTTTTT.